These T cell receptor beta chains were read from a single sample in a study of T cell responses to AZD1222 COVID-19 vaccine. The protocol was immunoSEQ multiplex PCR, while the TCRdb copy is restricted to in-frame clones and leaves out a portion. Of 150,000 to 200,000 clones in the sample, 85% to 95% were seen once. The sequencing here drew on peripheral blood, taken on day 0 of AZD1222 vaccination. Source of these receptors: an adult in good health. Both conserved end residues are part of each CDR3. A D gene is named only where the DNA matches it firmly. Rows give clone size only sometimes, using once, few, many, or a class for an expanded clone.

abundance	d_gene	v_gene	j_gene	CDR3aa	CDR3nt
-	TRBD1	TRBV10-3	TRBJ1-1	CAISERTGMGTEAFF	TGTGCCATCAGTGAGAGGACAGGGATGGGGACTGAAGCTTTCTTT
-	-	TRBV28	TRBJ2-7	CASTFSGAHEQYF	TGTGCCAGCACCTTCTCAGGAGCTCACGAGCAGTACTTC
-	-	TRBV12-3/TRBV12-4	TRBJ2-1	CASSLRDYNEQFF	TGTGCCAGCAGTTTGCGGGACTACAATGAGCAGTTCTTC
-	-	TRBV5-8	TRBJ2-5	CASSFRRNQETQYF	TGTGCCAGCAGCTTCAGACGGAACCAAGAGACCCAGTACTTC
-	-	TRBV5-8	TRBJ1-4	CASSLGGPTGTNEKLFF	TGTGCCAGCAGCTTGGGGGGCCCTACTGGAACTAATGAAAAACTGTTTTTT
-	-	TRBV29-1	TRBJ1-1	CSVYPNTEAFF	TGCAGCGTATACCCCAACACTGAAGCTTTCTTT
-	TRBD1	TRBV5-4	TRBJ2-7	CASSLGQTGTYEQYF	TGTGCCAGCAGCTTGGGCCAGACAGGGACCTACGAGCAGTACTTC
-	-	TRBV21-1	TRBJ1-3	CASSKEVNTIYF	TGTGCCAGCAGCAAAGAGGTAAACACCATATATTTT
-	-	TRBV3-1/TRBV3-2	TRBJ1-3	CASSQMGTVISGNTIYF	TGTGCCAGCAGCCAGATGGGCACCGTCATCTCTGGAAACACCATATATTTT
once	TRBD2	TRBV7-3	TRBJ2-1	CASSLERGGGYNEQFF	TGTGCCAGCAGCCTAGAGCGGGGAGGCGGGTACAATGAGCAGTTCTTC
-	TRBD1	TRBV19	TRBJ1-1	CASSILGQGAMNTEAFF	TGTGCCAGTAGTATATTGGGACAGGGGGCAATGAACACTGAAGCTTTCTTT
-	-	TRBV28	TRBJ1-1	CATRLGGGAATEAFF	TGTGCCACACGGTTGGGCGGAGGCGCGGCCACTGAAGCTTTCTTT
-	TRBD2	TRBV5-4	TRBJ2-1	CASSPGLAGSGEQFF	TGTGCCAGCAGCCCGGGACTAGCGGGTTCCGGTGAGCAGTTCTTC
-	TRBD2	TRBV7-7	TRBJ2-7	CASSPYGSGGSYEQYF	TGTGCTAGCAGCCCCTACGGGAGCGGGGGTTCCTACGAGCAGTACTTC
-	TRBD2	TRBV5-6	TRBJ2-1	CASSLLGAGGPNYNEQFF	TGTGCCAGCAGCTTGTTGGGGGCGGGAGGGCCGAACTACAATGAGCAGTTCTTC
-	-	TRBV24-1	TRBJ2-3	CATSGNTGTDTQYF	TGTGCCACCAGTGGGAACACAGGGACAGATACGCAGTATTTT
once	-	TRBV28	TRBJ2-3	CASSLTPDTQYF	TGTGCCAGCAGCCTAACCCCAGATACGCAGTATTTT
-	-	TRBV3-1/TRBV3-2	TRBJ1-3	CASSQPSGNTIYF	TGTGCCAGCAGCCAACCCTCCGGGAACACCATATATTTT
-	-	TRBV27	TRBJ2-7	CASRNTGTPPYEQYF	TGTGCCAGCAGAAATACCGGGACACCTCCCTACGAGCAGTACTTC
-	TRBD1	TRBV4-3	TRBJ2-1	CASSQELGRGRSEQFF	TGCGCCAGCAGCCAAGAGTTGGGCAGGGGGCGGAGTGAGCAGTTCTTC
-	TRBD1	TRBV2	TRBJ2-7	CASRGQALGEQYF	TGTGCCAGCAGAGGACAGGCCCTGGGCGAGCAGTACTTC
-	-	TRBV28	TRBJ1-4	CASSTQGGGPEKLFF	TGTGCCAGCAGTACCCAAGGTGGGGGGCCTGAAAAACTGTTTTTT
once	TRBD1	TRBV7-3	TRBJ1-2	CASSLIRQGTNYGYTF	TGTGCCAGCAGCTTAATCCGACAGGGCACTAACTATGGCTACACCTTC
-	TRBD2	TRBV30	TRBJ2-3	CAWNGRGEDTQYF	TGTGCCTGGAATGGGCGGGGGGAAGATACGCAGTATTTT
-	TRBD2	TRBV10-3	TRBJ2-3	CAATSGRTGDTQYF	TGTGCCGCGACTAGCGGGAGAACGGGAGATACGCAGTATTTT